One sample yielded the 25 T cell receptor beta chains listed below, sequenced in a study of blood T cell repertoires in COVID-19 (dated by TCRdb to the early 2020s). Library prep was done by the immunoSEQ multiplex PCR assay. TCRdb holds this immuneACCESS table with in-frame rearrangements only. Some clones are missing; in checked studies, unresolved V genes explain under half, and the rest has no known cause. The sample contains 200,000 to 250,000 clones, around 88% of them found a single time. 10% to 15% of the sample rests with the top ten. The source material was peripheral blood. The receptors originated from a man older than 75 with acute or convalescent COVID-19.

This clone was seen more than once but under ten times. CDR3 amino acids: CASSQQGGKLFF. The CDR3 DNA reads TGCGCCAGCAGCCAACAGGGAGGAAAACTGTTTTTT. The chain has TRBV4-3 and TRBJ1-4; possibly TRBD1 for D (5 bases). The V end lost 2 bases, the J end lost 10 bases, and 8 bases lay between the germline ends. This CDR3 region has 12 residues. Germline assignment: CDR1 LGHNA and CDR2 YSLEER.

This clone has at least ten counts. The CDR3, as DNA: TGTGCCAGCAGTTCATTGGGCGGGGTACACACTGAAGCTTTCTTT. Protein: CASSSLGGVHTEAFF. This sequence joins TRBV28 and TRBJ1-1; D is uncertain. CDR1 and CDR2 from the germline V gene are MDHEN and SYDVKM. The CDR3 totals 15 residues. Trimming took 4 bases from V and 3 from J, leaving 15 bases between them. Drawing the rest from reference TRBV28 and TRBJ1-1, the complete variable domain is DVKVTQSSRYLVKRTGEKVFLECVQDMDHENMFWYRQDPGLGLRLIYFSYDVKMKEKGDIPEGYSVSREKKERFSLILESASTNQTSMYLCASSSLGGVHTEAFFGQGTRLTVV.

This clone appeared a few times. The chain recombines TRBV25-1 with TRBJ1-6; the match to TRBD1 covers 7 bases. This CDR3 has 14 amino acids. The V and J ends lost 4 bases and 9 bases, in that order; junction bases with no gene match: 6. In germline, CDR1 is MGHDK, CDR2 SYGVNS. In DNA, the CDR3 is TGTGCCAGCAGTGGAACCGGGACAGCTTCACCCCTCCACTTT. This encodes CASSGTGTASPLHF.

This clone appeared a single time. The rearrangement joins TRBV19 to TRBJ1-4; unclear D gene. Germline CDR1 reads LNHDA; CDR2 reads SQIVND (reference sequence). CDR3 size: 13 residues. The V end lost 3 bases, the J end lost 5 bases, and 7 bases lay between the germline ends. CDR3 nucleotides: TGTGCCAGTAGTATTGGCAGAAATGAAAAACTGTTTTTT. As protein: CASSIGRNEKLFF.

V usage is TRBV2 and J usage is TRBJ2-7; 8 bases align to TRBD2. J was trimmed by 1 base and V by 2 bases; bases with no gene match: 13. This CDR3 contains 18 residues. Germline V lookup: CDR1 SNHLY, CDR2 FYNNEI. CDR3 amino acids: CASSEQSGGRRLSYEQYF. The CDR3 DNA reads as TGTGCCAGCAGTGAACAGTCGGGGGGGAGAAGACTTTCCTACGAGCAGTACTTC. The full variable domain, with the rest looked up from reference TRBV2 and TRBJ2-7, is EPEVTQTPSHQVTQMGQEVILRCVPISNHLYFYWYRQILGQKVEFLVSFYNNEISEKSEIFDDQFSVERPDGSNFTLKIRSTKLEDSAMYFCASSEQSGGRRLSYEQYFGPGTRLTVT.

This rearrangement joins TRBV24-1 to TRBJ1-3, with D possibly being TRBD1 (5 bases). CDR1 is KGHDR, CDR2 SFDVKD, per germline. The CDR3 is 17 amino acids. The V and J ends lost 4 bases and 4 bases respectively, with 19 bases between them. DNA for the CDR3: TGTGCCACCAGTGACCCCACCCCGGGGGGTGGAGGAAACACCATATATTTT. Amino acid sequence: CATSDPTPGGGGNTIYF.

The V call is TRBV3-1 (or the pseudogene TRBV3-2), the J call TRBJ1-1; 8 bases align to TRBD1. The CDR3 is made up of 13 amino acids. J gave up 7 bases and V 8 bases, and 9 bases lay outside the gene matches. Germline V CDR1 and CDR2: LGHDT, YNNKEL (reference sequence). The CDR3 loop reads CASGRDRGVEAFF. The CDR3 DNA reads as TGTGCCAGCGGACGAGACAGGGGTGTTGAAGCTTTCTTT.

The rearrangement uses TRBV28 and TRBJ1-2, with D hard to call. CDR3 length equals 13 residues. Germline V gene data show CDR1 as MDHEN and CDR2 as SYDVKM. V dropped 2 bases and J dropped 9 bases, with 13 bases sitting between them. CDR3 in amino acids: CASSLVAGRSYTF. The CDR3 region has the DNA TGTGCCAGCAGTTTAGTGGCAGGCCGTAGCTACACCTTC.

This chain connects TRBV10-3 to TRBJ1-2; 8 bases align to TRBD1. This CDR3 is 14 amino acids long. V was clipped by 6 bases and J by 4 bases; unmatched bases: 7. The germline gives CDR1 ENHRY, CDR2 SYGVKD. CDR3 sequence (DNA): TGTGCCATCAGGCCGGGACAGGATCTCTATGGCTACACCTTC. Its translation: CAIRPGQDLYGYTF.

The J gene is TRBJ1-2, the V gene TRBV11-1; 8 bases fit TRBD1. The CDR3 is 14 residues long. The V and J ends lost 2 bases and 7 bases, in that order; junction bases with no gene match: 6. CDR1 is SGHAT, CDR2 FQDESV, per germline (reference sequence). The CDR3 DNA reads TGTGCCAGCAGCTTATACGGGACAGGCGGTGGCTACACCTTC. Translation: CASSLYGTGGGYTF.

This chain uses TRBV2 with TRBJ2-1, with TRBD2 matching 12 bases. The V and J ends lost 9 bases and 1 base, in that order; junction bases with no gene match: 7. Germline lookup yields CDR1 SNHLY and CDR2 FYNNEI. This CDR3 is 16 amino acids long. The CDR3 nucleotides are TGTGCCAGTCAACTAGCGGGAGGCGTGTCCTACAATGAGCAGTTCTTC. This encodes CASQLAGGVSYNEQFF.

The chain has TRBV9 and TRBJ2-7; D possibly corresponds to TRBD2 (5 bases). The CDR3 contains 14 residues. Trimming stripped 0 bases from V and 3 bases from J, with 10 bases between. Germline loops: CDR1 SGDLS, CDR2 YYNGEE. The CDR3, as DNA: TGTGCCAGCAGCGTAGCACTAGAGTTCTACGAGCAGTACTTC. This codes for CASSVALEFYEQYF.

This clone was counted between two and nine times. The genes are TRBV7-2 and TRBJ1-2, with D tentatively TRBD1 (6 bases). Germline V gives CDR1 SGHTA, CDR2 FQGNSA. The CDR3 consists of 14 residues. Trimming pared 5 bases from V and 4 bases from J, leaving 14 bases between. In DNA, the CDR3 is TGTGCCAGCAGCCTCATGGACAGCACCTATGGCTACACCTTC. Its translation: CASSLMDSTYGYTF.

The chain combines TRBV12-2 with TRBJ1-3; TRBD1 reflects the table's D call only, with no check against the DNA. TRBV12-2 is labeled a pseudogene. This CDR3 has 17 residues. The CDR3 spells CASRTPPGQGSGNTIYF. The CDR3 region has the DNA TGTGCAAGTCGCACCCCCCCGGGACAGGGCTCTGGAAACACCATATATTTT.

This clone was recorded once. The chain links TRBV5-4 to TRBJ2-1, with D perhaps TRBD2 (6 bases). Trimming took 3 bases from V and 0 from J, leaving 10 bases between them. The CDR3 spans 15 residues. Germline lookup yields CDR1 SGHNT and CDR2 YYREEE (reference sequence). CDR3 amino acids: CASSWDLSSYNEQFF. The CDR3 DNA reads TGTGCCAGCAGCTGGGACTTGAGCTCCTACAATGAGCAGTTCTTC.

The chain links TRBV5-1 to TRBJ1-2; D not resolved. The CDR3 contains 14 residues. The germline V and J ends were trimmed by 0 bases and 8 bases, with 14 bases remaining between them. The germline gives CDR1 SGHRS, CDR2 YFSETQ. The CDR3 here is CASSLAEALGGYTF. The CDR3 DNA is TGCGCCAGCAGCTTGGCCGAAGCCCTAGGAGGCTACACCTTC.

This chain joins TRBV7-2 and TRBJ2-3, with unresolved D. The CDR3 loop spans 14 amino acids. Germline assignment: CDR1 SGHTA and CDR2 FQGNSA. V was shortened by 1 base and J by 2 bases, with 7 bases between the two germline ends. Here the CDR3 DNA reads TGTGCCAGCAGCTTAGAGAGGTTCACAGATACGCAGTATTTT. Translated, it gives CASSLERFTDTQYF.

This clone was detected only once. The rearrangement joins TRBV2 to TRBJ1-2, with 10 nucleotides matching TRBD1. Trimming took 6 bases from V and 7 from J; bases not matched to a gene: 8. The CDR3 has 14 amino acids. CDR1 is SNHLY, CDR2 FYNNEI, per germline. This CDR3 reads CASRAIRDRGGYTF. DNA of the CDR3: TGTGCCAGCAGAGCGATTCGGGACAGGGGTGGCTACACCTTC.

The table lists this clone with a count of one. The rearrangement links TRBV5-4 to TRBJ2-1, with 9 bases that match TRBD1. Trimming took 1 base from V and 15 from J; bases not matched to a gene: 8. This CDR3 is 13 amino acids long. Germline V gene lookup returns CDR1 SGHNT and CDR2 YYREEE (reference sequence). CDR3 sequence (DNA): TGTGCCAGCAGCTTGCCGGGACAGGGAAGGCTGTTCTTC. Protein sequence: CASSLPGQGRLFF.

This sequence joins TRBV11-2 and TRBJ1-1; the match to TRBD1 covers 7 bases. Germline CDR1 reads SGHAT; CDR2 reads FQNNGV. This CDR3 spans 15 amino acids. The V gene end was trimmed by 4 bases and the J gene end by 7 bases; junction bases not matched to a gene: 12. The CDR3 reads CASSYSGTAPVEAFF. The CDR3 nucleotides read TGTGCCAGCAGCTATTCCGGGACAGCCCCTGTTGAAGCTTTCTTT.

The V call is TRBV5-1, the J call TRBJ2-1, with 8 bases aligning to TRBD1. Trimming cost V 4 bases and J 0 bases; bases outside gene matches: 3. This CDR3 region has 15 residues. Germline CDR1 SGHRS, CDR2 YFSETQ. The CDR3 is CASSPGQGSYNEQFF. The CDR3 DNA reads as TGCGCCAGCAGCCCTGGACAGGGCTCCTACAATGAGCAGTTCTTC.

The chain joins TRBV5-1 to TRBJ1-1, with 7 nucleotides matching TRBD1. CDR1 is SGHRS and CDR2 is YFSETQ in the germline V gene. With 4 bases clipped from V and 4 bases from J, the junction kept 10 bases outside the gene matches. The CDR3 has 15 residues. CDR3 DNA: TGCGCCAGCAGCCGCGACAGGGCACGCGGCACTGAAGCTTTCTTT. Translating it yields CASSRDRARGTEAFF.

The chain links TRBV9 to TRBJ1-1, with D possibly TRBD1 on 6 matching bases. CDR3 length: 15 residues. Looked up from germline, CDR1 is SGDLS and CDR2 is YYNGEE. The germline V and J ends were trimmed by 0 bases and 1 base, with 10 bases remaining between them. The CDR3 spells CASSVDSGANTEAFF. CDR3 in DNA: TGTGCCAGCAGCGTAGACTCAGGGGCGAACACTGAAGCTTTCTTT.

The chain joins TRBV19 to TRBJ2-2; TRBD2 might be the D (6 bases). The germline V gene has CDR1 LNHDA and CDR2 SQIVND (reference sequence). With 3 bases removed from V and 2 bases from J, the gap between germline ends came to 16 bases. The CDR3 totals 17 residues. The DNA for the CDR3 is TGTGCCAGTAGTATTAAATTGTCTGGGACTAACACCGGGGAGCTGTTTTTT. It specifies CASSIKLSGTNTGELFF. Using reference TRBV19 and TRBJ2-2 for the parts outside the CDR3, the full variable domain is DGGITQSPKYLFRKEGQNVTLSCEQNLNHDAMYWYRQDPGQGLRLIYYSQIVNDFQKGDIAEGYSVSREKKESFPLTVTSAQKNPTAFYLCASSIKLSGTNTGELFFGEGSRLTVL.

The chain links TRBV7-9 to TRBJ1-5; D is unclear. There are 12 residues in the CDR3. Germline loops: CDR1 SEHNR, CDR2 FQNEAQ (reference sequence). V lost 4 bases and J 7 bases, leaving 8 bases between the germline ends. This CDR3 reads CASSYGSQPQHF. DNA of the CDR3: TGTGCCAGCAGCTACGGGAGCCAGCCCCAGCATTTT. Using reference TRBV7-9 and TRBJ1-5 for the parts outside the CDR3, the full variable domain is DTGVSQNPRHKITKRGQNVTFRCDPISEHNRLYWYRQTLGQGPEFLTYFQNEAQLEKSRLLSDRFSAERPKGSFSTLEIQRTEQGDSAMYLCASSYGSQPQHFGDGTRLSIL.